This note documents a single T cell receptor (beta chain) sequence. What it binds is unknown. This specimen belongs to a study of shared clonotypes between healthy human individuals. Study-wide context: Each donor's CD4 naive and CD4 memory cells filled three plates apiece, CD8 naive two, and CD8 memory one.

Germline CDR1 SGHTA, CDR2 FQGNSA. V shed 3 bases and J shed 5 bases, with 8 bases lying between them. The CDR3 has 13 amino acids. Findings and caveats of the study: Researchers sampled blood only, noting tissue repertoires likely differ. Memory subsets generally showed smaller estimated richness than naive subsets did.

TCRdb keeps only in-frame clones here, not all; method: immunoSEQ multiplex PCR. The top ten hold under 0.15% of the sample, which has more than 2 million clones, over 85% seen once. This receptor was obtained from a man younger than 35 in good health. The J gene is TRBJ1-5, the V gene TRBV7-2; D is ambiguous. The sequenced sample was naive CD4+ T cells sorted from blood. Subset described: CD45RA+ positively selected. As DNA, the CDR3 is TGTGCCAGCAGCTTCTCTGGGCATCAGCCCCAGCATTTT. It specifies CASSFSGHQPQHF.